Each of the 16 T cell receptor beta chains below was sequenced from the same sample in a study of CD8+ T cells in alopecia areata. Sequencing used cDNA as its template, made by extracting RNA and reverse transcribing it. Sequenced by immunoSEQ multiplex PCR; TCRdb stores in-frame clones only, minus some. The data contain about 23,000 clones, around 56% of them singletons. Sequencing input: NKG2D-high CD8+ T cells sorted from blood. All receptors derive from a human donor with alopecia areata.

This clone was recorded a few times. The chain joins TRBV25-1 to TRBJ2-7, with 9 bases fitting TRBD1. V shed 7 bases, J shed 0 bases, and the junction held 4 bases outside the gene matches. This CDR3 has 14 residues. Germline V CDR1 and CDR2: MGHDK, SYGVNS. The CDR3 here is CASIGTGSSYEQYF. CDR3 DNA: TGTGCCAGCATTGGGACAGGGAGCTCCTACGAGCAGTACTTC.

V is TRBV29-1 and J is TRBJ1-2; the D gene is possibly TRBD1 (5 bases). Germline V gene sequence: CDR1 SQVTM, CDR2 ANQGSEA. This CDR3 region has 13 residues. V was shortened by 4 bases and J by 8 bases, with 17 bases between the two germline ends. The CDR3 is CSVVAGDGSGYTF. Here the CDR3 DNA reads TGCAGCGTTGTTGCCGGGGACGGCAGCGGCTACACCTTC.

The gene calls are TRBV5-1 and TRBJ2-7; no clear D gene. This CDR3 contains 16 residues. Trimming removed 4 bases from V and 3 bases from J, with 20 bases in between. The germline V gene encodes CDR1 SGHRS and CDR2 YFSETQ. CDR3: CASSPVERYVRYEQYF. DNA for the CDR3: TGCGCCAGCAGCCCGGTCGAACGGTACGTTCGCTACGAGCAGTACTTC.

The chain links TRBV28 to TRBJ2-7; TRBD2 agrees at 14 bases. In germline, CDR1 is MDHEN, CDR2 SYDVKM. The CDR3 covers 15 residues. V shed 1 base, J shed 9 bases, and the junction held 5 bases outside the gene matches. The CDR3 spells CASSLSGLAGVTQYF. CDR3 nucleotide sequence: TGTGCCAGCAGTTTATCGGGACTAGCGGGAGTCACGCAGTACTTC.

This sequence joins TRBV5-1 and TRBJ2-7, with D possibly being TRBD2 (6 bases). The ends were cut back, 4 bases at V and 3 bases at J, with 17 bases in the middle. This CDR3 has 15 residues. CDR1 and CDR2 from the germline V gene are SGHRS and YFSETQ. The CDR3 reads CASSRAGTAFYEQYF. The CDR3, as DNA: TGCGCCAGCAGCCGGGCGGGGACCGCGTTCTACGAGCAGTACTTC.

V usage is TRBV28 and J usage is TRBJ2-7; no firm D call. Trimming removed 6 bases at V and 7 bases at J, with 19 bases between. The CDR3 has 14 amino acids. CDR1 is MDHEN and CDR2 is SYDVKM in the germline V gene. The CDR3 region is CASSPCPLDCEQYF. The CDR3 region has the DNA TGTGCCAGCAGCCCTTGCCCCCTAGATTGTGAGCAGTACTTC.

The genes are TRBV14 and TRBJ2-1; 12 nucleotides agree with TRBD2. V trimming: 2 bases; J trimming: 2 bases; junction bases outside the gene matches: 10. Germline V lookup: CDR1 SGHDN, CDR2 FVKESK. This CDR3 region has 19 residues. The DNA of the CDR3 is TGTGCCAGCAGCCAACGGCCGGGCCTAGCGGGAGGGCCCTACAATGAGCAGTTCTTC. Translated: CASSQRPGLAGGPYNEQFF.

The chain joins TRBV7-9 to TRBJ1-1; the D gene is possibly TRBD1 (5 bases). The CDR3 length is 14 residues. Germline V CDR1 and CDR2: SEHNR, FQNEAQ (reference sequence). V was pared by 5 bases and J by 4 bases, with 14 bases between. The CDR3 reads CASSQKGRGTEAFF. DNA of the CDR3: TGTGCCAGCAGCCAAAAGGGGCGGGGCACTGAAGCTTTCTTT.

This clone was picked up a small number of times. The chain is built from TRBV15 and TRBJ2-3, with 8 bases that match TRBD1. V dropped 5 bases and J dropped 4; count of bases not matched to a gene: 11. Germline CDR1 and CDR2: LNHNV and YYDKDF (reference sequence). The CDR3 has 16 amino acids. DNA for the CDR3: TGTGCCACCAGCGACGGAGGACAGGGACCCCCAGATACGCAGTATTTT. It translates to CATSDGGQGPPDTQYF.

By share of the sample, this clone is medium-sized. The same CDR3 arises from other DNA sequences in this sample as well. The DNA for the CDR3 is TGTGCCAGCAGCTTAGGCGGGGGGTACAATGAGCAGTTCTTC. It encodes CASSLGGGYNEQFF. J is TRBJ2-1 and V is TRBV7-3, with 8 bases fitting TRBD2. CDR1 SGHTA and CDR2 FQGTGA come from the germline V gene. The junction had 1 base not matched to a gene; V was cut back by 2 bases and J by 4 bases. This CDR3 spans 14 amino acids.

This rearrangement joins TRBV27 to TRBJ2-2; maybe TRBD1 (5 bases). Germline assignment: CDR1 MNHEY and CDR2 SMNVEV (reference sequence). The CDR3 runs to 13 residues. Trimming shortened V by 5 bases and J by 6 bases, and 10 bases separated the two germline ends. DNA of the CDR3: TGTGCCAGCAGTCAAGGGGTTGCCGGGGAGCTGTTTTTT. This encodes CASSQGVAGELFF.

This clone was recorded a few times. For the CDR3, the DNA is TGTGCCAGCAGTTCAAGGGAGGGCCCCAGTACAGATACGCAGTATTTT. It encodes CASSSREGPSTDTQYF. V and J are TRBV28 and TRBJ2-3; 7 bases fit TRBD2. The CDR3 runs 16 residues. The germline gives CDR1 MDHEN, CDR2 SYDVKM. After removal of 4 bases from V and 3 bases from J, the junction contained 10 bases not matched to a gene.

V and J are TRBV27 and TRBJ1-5; no clear D gene. CDR1 and CDR2 (germline): MNHEY, SMNVEV (reference sequence). The CDR3 length is 15 residues. The V end lost 2 bases, the J end lost 0 bases, and 8 bases lay between the germline ends. Here the CDR3 reads CASSLLAASNQPQHF. Here the CDR3 DNA reads TGTGCCAGCAGTTTACTAGCAGCTAGCAATCAGCCCCAGCATTTT.

By sample share, this clone is medium-sized. The chain combines TRBV7-8 with TRBJ1-5; D is unresolved. The V end lost 4 bases, the J end lost 3 bases, and 19 bases lay between the germline ends. CDR1 and CDR2 from the germline V gene are SGHVS and FQNEAQ. This CDR3 has 17 residues. CDR3 DNA sequence: TGTGCCAGCAGCTCCACTTTAGGTGCGGCCTTCAATCAGCCCCAGCATTTT. The encoded protein is CASSSTLGAAFNQPQHF.

Only a few counts were recorded for this clone. The chain uses TRBV19 and TRBJ2-7, with 7 bases matching TRBD1. Germline CDR1 and CDR2: LNHDA and SQIVND (reference sequence). The V segment lost 5 bases and the J segment 4 bases; nucleotides outside the gene matches: 5. This CDR3 is 13 amino acids long. CDR3 nucleotides: TGTGCCAGTAGTCCGGGGACAGCATACGAGCAGTACTTC. Its protein is CASSPGTAYEQYF.

This clone came up a few times. The chain links TRBV7-8 to TRBJ1-5; the D is unclear. Germline CDR1 SGHVS, CDR2 FQNEAQ. This CDR3 contains 15 residues. V lost 2 bases and J 3 bases, leaving 11 bases between the germline ends. The chain's CDR3 is CASSLNLGLNQPQHF. In nucleotides, the CDR3 is TGTGCCAGCAGCTTAAACCTTGGCCTCAATCAGCCCCAGCATTTT.